The text below deals with one T cell receptor (beta chain). Clones were sequenced by immunoSEQ multiplex PCR, and TCRdb holds only the in-frame ones, with some missing. This table holds about 150,000 clones, about 90% found once. Germline-derived CDR1 and CDR2 are MNHEY and SVGAGI. V lost 2 bases to trimming and J lost 5 bases, with 10 bases between them. This CDR3 is 13 amino acids long. This entry is derived from a study of T cell responses to AZD1222 COVID-19 vaccine. The sequencing here drew on peripheral blood, taken 28 days after the second AZD1222 dose. This TCR was sampled from an adult who received the AZD1222 COVID-19 vaccine. This rearrangement joins TRBV6-5 to TRBJ2-7; unclear D gene. This chain's CDR3 is CASSYPNTDEQYF. DNA for the CDR3: TGTGCCAGCAGTTACCCAAACACCGACGAGCAGTACTTC.